The clone carrying this TCR beta chain is a singleton in its sample. Its antigen is as yet unknown. The germline gene is not matched at one end of the junction; a read error may be the cause. This sample is part of a study of tumor-infiltrating lymphocytes in primary liver carcinoma. Background on the study: The patients comprised men and women between the ages of 30 and 69 years.

With a constant-region primer, TCR beta cDNA was made from around 520 ng of total RNA. Slightly modified ARM-PCR, run as three nested multiplex PCR rounds, produced the TCR beta libraries. Amplification in the first two PCR rounds was performed using TRBV1-TRBV30 forward primers and a C-beta reverse primer for around 9 cycles each. TCRdb itself ran the multiplex PCR reads through MiXCR, one entry per CDR3 protein. The sample shows 120,000 or so distinct CDR3 sequences, 65% of them seen only once. General observations from the study: There were only about 8-24% of top clones found in all five tumor regions. Significantly greater top-250-clone fractions characterized tumors relative to blood (p = 0.039).

Both RNA and DNA were isolated together from around 20-30 mg of bulk tissue that had not been sorted. This CDR3 is built from 16 residues. Looked up from germline, CDR1 is WNHNN and CDR2 is SYGVQD (reference sequence). The sequence was collected from a woman in her sixties with primary liver carcinoma and hepatitis B virus infection. The chain employs TRBV10-1 and TRBJ2-3, with 9 bases that match TRBD2. The sample consisted of liver tumor tissue from sampling region 1. Subset noted: tumor region T1, superior pole. In DNA, the CDR3 is TGCGCCAGCAGTTCCAAGACTAGCGGCGGCGCAGATATGCAGTATTTT. As protein: CASSSKTSGGADMQYF.